The next 27 T cell receptor beta chains were all read from a single sample in a study of T cell responses to AZD1222 COVID-19 vaccine. TCRdb's copy holds only in-frame clones and misses some; the assay was immunoSEQ multiplex PCR. The repertoire has 100,000 to 150,000 clones, around 85% of them found once; the top ten carry about 4.3%. Sequences were derived from peripheral blood, sampled 28 days after the second AZD1222 dose. These receptors all stem from an adult who received the AZD1222 COVID-19 vaccine.

The chain combines TRBV12-3 or TRBV12-4 with TRBJ2-7; D gene ambiguous. The CDR3 length is 12 residues. V lost 3 bases and J 4 bases, leaving 7 bases between the germline ends. CDR3 residues: CASSFGFYEQYF. In DNA, the CDR3 is TGTGCCAGCAGTTTCGGGTTTTACGAGCAGTACTTC.

This sequence joins TRBV6-5 and TRBJ1-6; D is unresolved. The CDR3 consists of 15 residues. Germline CDR1 and CDR2: MNHEY and SVGAGI. V dropped 6 bases and J dropped 7 bases, with 16 bases sitting between them. The CDR3 DNA sequence: TGTGCCAGCAGCTTAAAAACAGTGAAAAATTCACCCCTCCACTTT. It translates to CASSLKTVKNSPLHF.

The chain has TRBV11-1 and TRBJ2-2; 8 bases align to TRBD2. This CDR3 has 16 amino acids. Germline V CDR1 and CDR2: SGHAT, FQDESV (reference sequence). V dropped 0 bases and J dropped 4; count of bases not matched to a gene: 4. CDR3 DNA: TGTGCCAGCAGCTTAGCGAGGCTAGCGGGCACCGGGGAGCTGTTTTTT. It is translated as CASSLARLAGTGELFF. Drawing the rest from reference TRBV11-1 and TRBJ2-2, the complete variable domain is EAEVAQSPRYKITEKSQAVAFWCDPISGHATLYWYRQILGQGPELLVQFQDESVVDDSQLPKDRFSAERLKGVDSTLKIQPAELGDSAMYLCASSLARLAGTGELFFGEGSRLTVL.

The chain is built from TRBV6-1 and TRBJ1-4; D perhaps matches TRBD1 (6 bases). The CDR3 has 16 residues. V lost 3 bases to trimming and J lost 5 bases, with 16 bases between them. Germline V lookup: CDR1 MNHNS, CDR2 SASEGT. CDR3 in amino acids: CASSDYDRPSNEKLFF. The CDR3 coding sequence is TGTGCCAGCAGTGATTACGACAGGCCGAGCAATGAAAAACTGTTTTTT.

The V gene is TRBV19, the J gene TRBJ2-7, with 8 bases identical to TRBD1. Germline lookup yields CDR1 LNHDA and CDR2 SQIVND (reference sequence). Trimming removed 5 bases from V and 6 bases from J; junction bases left unmatched: 6. The CDR3 extends over 13 amino acids. CDR3 in amino acids: CASSRTGMFEQYF. CDR3 nucleotide sequence: TGTGCCAGTAGTCGGACAGGGATGTTCGAGCAGTACTTC.

In its sample, this clone was seen once. This chain links TRBV30 with TRBJ2-2; the match to TRBD1 covers 9 bases. The J segment lost 4 bases and the V segment lost 3 bases, leaving 3 bases of the junction unmatched. The germline CDR1 and CDR2 sequences are GTSNPN and SVGIG (reference sequence). The CDR3 is 14 residues long. CDR3 amino acids: CAWRDRGLTGELFF. DNA of the CDR3: TGTGCCTGGAGGGACAGGGGACTCACCGGGGAGCTGTTTTTT.

The chain carries TRBV10-3 and TRBJ2-1; perhaps TRBD1 as D (7 bases). Per germline, CDR1 ENHRY and CDR2 SYGVKD. The CDR3 is 14 residues long. The V end was cut by 4 bases, the J end by 9 bases, with 16 bases between. CDR3 coding DNA: TGTGCCATCAGTGGAGAGGTGGAGGGGGCTGAGCAGTTCTTC. Its protein product is CAISGEVEGAEQFF.

V usage is TRBV7-3 and J usage is TRBJ1-1; D not certain. Trimming stripped 0 bases from V and 1 base from J, with 9 bases between. The germline V gene has CDR1 SGHTA and CDR2 FQGTGA. The CDR3 runs to 15 residues. The CDR3 region is CASSLTRAANTEAFF. In DNA, the CDR3 is TGTGCCAGCAGCTTAACTAGGGCAGCGAACACTGAAGCTTTCTTT.

The rearrangement links TRBV15 to TRBJ2-2; 11 nucleotides match TRBD2. Per the germline V gene, CDR1 is LNHNV and CDR2 is YYDKDF (reference sequence). The J segment lost 2 bases and the V segment lost 0 bases, leaving 5 bases of the junction unmatched. The CDR3 loop spans 18 amino acids. Here the CDR3 DNA reads TGTGCCACCAGCAGAGAGGTAGCGGGGGGGCCTAACACCGGGGAGCTGTTTTTT. The encoded protein is CATSREVAGGPNTGELFF. Supplemented by reference TRBV15 and TRBJ2-2, the full variable domain reads DAMVIQNPRYQVTQFGKPVTLSCSQTLNHNVMYWYQQKSSQAPKLLFHYYDKDFNNEADTPDNFQSRRPNTSFCFLDIRSPGLGDTAMYLCATSREVAGGPNTGELFFGEGSRLTVL.

With respect to this clone: The same CDR3 arises from other DNA sequences in this sample as well. The V gene is TRBV28, the J gene TRBJ1-3, with D perhaps matching TRBD1 (5 bases). The CDR3 is 13 amino acids. Looked up from germline, CDR1 is MDHEN and CDR2 is SYDVKM. V was shortened by 5 bases and J by 0 bases, with 5 bases between the two germline ends. The CDR3 loop is CASSDSSGNTIYF. In DNA, the CDR3 is TGTGCCAGCAGTGACAGCTCTGGAAACACCATATATTTT.

This CDR3 reads CASRDRLSPNEKLFF. CDR3 in DNA: TGTGCCAGCCGGGACCGACTGAGTCCGAATGAAAAACTGTTTTTT. This sequence joins TRBV6-5 and TRBJ1-4, with TRBD1 as a possible D gene (5 bases). Trimming stripped 8 bases from V and 5 bases from J, with 18 bases between. In germline, CDR1 is MNHEY, CDR2 SVGAGI. There are 15 residues in the CDR3.

The chain carries TRBV7-2 and TRBJ2-7; perhaps TRBD1 as D (5 bases). CDR1 SGHTA and CDR2 FQGNSA come from the germline V gene. The CDR3 is 15 amino acids. V lost 3 bases and J 3 bases, leaving 15 bases between the germline ends. The CDR3 region is CASSLVTDTYYEQYF. CDR3 bases: TGTGCCAGCAGCTTGGTGACAGATACTTACTACGAGCAGTACTTC.

V is TRBV6-2 or TRBV6-3 and J is TRBJ2-7; tentative D call: TRBD2 (5 bases). Germline V lookup: CDR1 MNHEY, CDR2 SVGEGT. V was cut by 2 bases and J by 4 bases, with 15 bases left in between. CDR3 length: 15 amino acids. CDR3 sequence reads: CASSYRLAGSYEQYF. CDR3 nucleotide sequence: TGTGCCAGCAGTTACCGTCTAGCTGGGTCGTACGAGCAGTACTTC.

The chain uses TRBV6-5 and TRBJ2-7, with D perhaps matching TRBD1 (6 bases). CDR3 length equals 11 residues. The germline gives CDR1 MNHEY, CDR2 SVGAGI. V lost 10 bases and J lost 3, with 10 bases in between. CDR3 protein: CATDRLYEQYF. CDR3 coding DNA: TGTGCCACGGACAGACTCTACGAGCAGTACTTC.

This clone turned up a few times. This chain joins TRBV11-3 and TRBJ1-1; 12 bases are shared with TRBD1. V lost 9 bases, J lost 8 bases, and 7 bases stayed unmatched. Germline assignment: CDR1 SGHNT and CDR2 YENEEA. This CDR3 contains 13 residues. The CDR3 nucleotides read TGTGCCAGGGCGGGACAGGGGGCCCCCGAAGCTTTCTTT. Translated: CARAGQGAPEAFF.

This chain uses TRBV29-1 with TRBJ1-2, with 9 positions matching TRBD1. CDR3 size: 13 residues. The germline V gene has CDR1 SQVTM and CDR2 ANQGSEA. J lost 8 bases, V lost 3 bases, and 7 bases had no gene match. CDR3 region: CSVDKDRGDGYTF. DNA of the CDR3: TGCAGCGTTGACAAGGACAGGGGTGACGGCTACACCTTC.

The chain couples TRBV7-9 to TRBJ2-3; 10 bases align to TRBD2. Germline V CDR1 and CDR2: SEHNR, FQNEAQ (reference sequence). CDR3 length equals 16 residues. With V trimmed by 7 bases and J by 4 bases, 11 bases remained unmatched. Here the CDR3 reads CASIPPSSGGADTQYF. CDR3 nucleotide sequence: TGTGCCAGCATCCCTCCCTCTAGCGGGGGCGCAGATACGCAGTATTTT.

This chain joins TRBV5-1 and TRBJ1-2, with 7 bases aligning to TRBD1. The V and J ends lost 4 bases and 8 bases, in that order; junction bases with no gene match: 8. Per the germline V gene, CDR1 is SGHRS and CDR2 is YFSETQ. CDR3 size: 13 residues. CDR3 amino acids: CASSVTGEGGYTF. The CDR3 DNA reads TGCGCCAGCAGCGTTACAGGGGAAGGAGGCTACACCTTC. Drawing the rest from reference TRBV5-1 and TRBJ1-2, the complete variable domain is KAGVTQTPRYLIKTRGQQVTLSCSPISGHRSVSWYQQTPGQGLQFLFEYFSETQRNKGNFPGRFSGRQFSNSRSEMNVSTLELGDSALYLCASSVTGEGGYTFGSGTRLTVV.

This chain uses TRBV21-1 with TRBJ2-7; the table's D call, TRBD1, has no DNA check behind it. TRBV21-1 is a pseudogene locus. The CDR3 is 13 residues long. CDR3 nucleotide sequence: TGTGCCAACGAGAGAGGACAGCCCTACGAGCAGTACTTC. This encodes CANERGQPYEQYF.

V gene TRBV19 combines with J gene TRBJ2-1; 14 positions agree with TRBD2. CDR1 and CDR2 (germline): LNHDA, SQIVND (reference sequence). This CDR3 is 18 amino acids long. V lost 5 bases, J lost 0 bases, and 6 bases stayed unmatched. CDR3 coding DNA: TGTGCCAGTAGTTTTGGACTAGCGGGGGGAACCTCCTACAATGAGCAGTTCTTC. Translating gives CASSFGLAGGTSYNEQFF.

V is TRBV4-3 and J is TRBJ2-1, with a weak D call TRBD2 (5 bases). The CDR3 extends over 13 amino acids. Trimming pared 4 bases from V and 8 bases from J, leaving 12 bases between. CDR1 and CDR2 (germline): LGHNA, YSLEER. In nucleotides, the CDR3 is TGCGCCAGCAGCCCACGGATCGGGGATGAGCAGTTCTTC. It encodes CASSPRIGDEQFF.

This chain connects TRBV28 to TRBJ1-1, with D maybe TRBD1 (5 bases). V shed 7 bases and J shed 3 bases, with 9 bases lying between them. Germline V lookup: CDR1 MDHEN, CDR2 SYDVKM. The CDR3 runs to 12 residues. Written as DNA, the CDR3 is TGTGCCAGCAACCAGGGATACACTGAAGCTTTCTTT. The encoded protein is CASNQGYTEAFF.

The V call is TRBV7-9, the J call TRBJ1-1; the match to TRBD1 covers 7 bases. The CDR3 consists of 11 residues. Germline assignment: CDR1 SEHNR and CDR2 FQNEAQ (reference sequence). The V and J ends lost 10 bases and 4 bases, in that order; junction bases with no gene match: 3. The CDR3 sequence is CAMQGGTEAFF. Here the CDR3 DNA reads TGTGCCATGCAGGGGGGCACTGAAGCTTTCTTT.

This chain joins TRBV6-1 and TRBJ1-2; 7 bases are a match to TRBD1. CDR3 length: 15 residues. J gave up 4 bases and V 0 bases, and 5 bases lay outside the gene matches. Looked up from germline, CDR1 is MNHNS and CDR2 is SASEGT. CDR3 sequence reads: CASSEAGDSFYGYTF. CDR3 nucleotide sequence: TGTGCCAGCAGTGAAGCGGGGGACAGTTTCTATGGCTACACCTTC.

This clone has at least ten counts. The V call is TRBV7-9, the J call TRBJ1-6; D is uncertain. With 5 bases removed from V and 11 bases from J, the gap between germline ends came to 10 bases. Germline loops: CDR1 SEHNR, CDR2 FQNEAQ (reference sequence). The CDR3 has 12 amino acids. The CDR3 coding sequence is TGTGCCAGCAGCGCCTCGAGGGCACCCCTCCACTTT. Translated, it gives CASSASRAPLHF.

The sample holds one count of this clone. The chain carries TRBV6-5 and TRBJ1-1; TRBD1 matches at 9 bases. V was clipped by 4 bases and J by 7 bases; unmatched bases: 4. The CDR3 is 13 residues long. The V gene's germline CDR1 is MNHEY and CDR2 SVGAGI. CDR3 DNA sequence: TGTGCCAGCAGTTCCAGGACAGGGGTTGAAGCTTTCTTT. Amino acids: CASSSRTGVEAFF.

The table lists this clone with a few counts. V gene TRBV29-1 combines with J gene TRBJ1-4, with no clear D. The CDR3 loop spans 15 amino acids. Per germline, CDR1 SQVTM and CDR2 ANQGSEA. V gave up 6 bases and J gave up 7 bases, with 21 bases separating them. CDR3 nucleotides: TGCAGCGTCATAACGGACTCACGGGGAAGTGAAAAACTGTTTTTT. It yields the protein CSVITDSRGSEKLFF.